The clone carrying this T cell receptor (beta chain) was observed a handful of times. The antigen remains undetermined. In preparing bulk TCR libraries, previously described methods and listed TCR primers were used. TCRdb analysed the PCR reads with MiXCR anew, one entry per CDR3 protein. The data contain about 510,000 distinct CDR3 sequences, about a fifth of them singletons. Trimming cost V 8 bases and J 1 base, with 12 bases left between them. The CDR3 consists of 13 residues. CDR1 GTSNPN and CDR2 SVGIG come from the germline V gene (reference sequence). These data belong to a study of molecular identifiers for immune sequencing clone quantification. Study results and limitations: Clonotypes topping 20 RNA copies carried over 97% of effector molecules but under 1% of naive ones.

The receptor comes from a human donor in good health. Some libraries in this study had Jurkat cell RNA spiked in. Sequencing was done on a sample of naive CD8+ T cells from blood, with Jurkat cell RNA spiked in. Subset meaning: FACS-sorted CD8+CD4-CCR7+CD45RA+ naive T cells. J is TRBJ1-3 and V is TRBV30, with a possible D match to TRBD1 (5 bases). This CDR3 reads CAQDIASGNTIYF. The CDR3 nucleotides are TGTGCCCAGGACATCGCTTCTGGAAACACCATATATTTT.